This T cell receptor (beta chain) appears in the sequencing data of a study of blood T cells in healthy people across ages. Remarks on this clonotype: As yet, its antigen is unknown.

The CDR3 runs to 15 residues. Findings of the study overall: The percentage of naive T cells correlated strongly with TCR beta diversity. Both naive CD4+ cell counts and diversity were greater in long-lived donors than in aged donors.

Every donor contributed about 10 milliliters of peripheral blood by blood draw. Alongside a J-beta primer mix, a sample-barcoded 5' primer served in a second PCR lasting roughly 7 to 11 cycles. There were at least 3 million CDR3-containing paired-end reads obtained from each sample. Each CDR3 protein gets one entry after TCRdb re-called the 5' RACE reads with MiXCR. The data show 550,000 to 650,000 distinct CDR3 sequences, with about 30% seen just once and around 16% held by the top ten. This TCR was recovered from a woman of 80 years or more in good health. The sequencing input was blood. This chain links TRBV12-3 or TRBV12-4 with TRBJ2-7; 8 bases line up with TRBD2. Judging by the DNA end, TRBJ2-4 fits better; the J call may be wrong. The CDR3 loop reads CASSLGDGRGVIQYF. Written as DNA, the CDR3 is TGTGCCAGCAGTTTGGGGGACGGGAGGGGTGTCATTCAGTACTTC.